The table lists the clone carrying this T cell receptor beta chain with many counts. Antigen: not known. Looked up from germline, CDR1 is SGHTA and CDR2 is FQGNSA. V was cut by 3 bases and J by 7 bases, with 12 bases left in between. The CDR3 sequence is 13 residues long. This specimen belongs to a study of T cells in Graves' hyperthyroidism and ophthalmopathy. General study results and limits: Prediction of ophthalmopathy progression came a median about 6 months pre-onset.

There were TCR beta CDR3 regions amplified from RNA transcripts. HTBI primers were used for first-round RT-PCR of the TCR CDR3. Each CDR3 protein gets one entry after TCRdb re-called the multiplex PCR reads with MiXCR. The sample has approximately 400,000 distinct CDR3 sequences, just under 25% seen once. Sequenced material: blood. The chain uses TRBV7-2 and TRBJ2-5; D is undetermined. This TCR was sampled from a man aged 45-60 years with Graves' hyperthyroidism. The CDR3 reads CASSLDGVGTQYF. The CDR3 DNA follows: TGTGCCAGCAGCTTGGACGGTGTCGGGACCCAGTACTTC.